This T cell receptor beta chain emerged from a study of T cells in Graves' hyperthyroidism and ophthalmopathy. Findings and limits, study-wide: Ophthalmopathy, which appeared later, was predicted by the model a median about 5.9 months before onset. Clonotypes that were expanded in thyroid above 0.001 mostly appeared in blood too.

On this clonotype itself: Antigen: not known.

Lactation, pregnancy, other autoimmune disease or uncontrolled infection led to exclusion of patients. The V gene's germline CDR1 is LNHDA and CDR2 SQIVND (reference sequence). The CDR3 extends over 10 amino acids. Trimming removed 11 bases from V and 8 bases from J, with 12 bases in between. There were TCR beta CDR3 regions amplified from RNA transcripts. First-round RT-PCR targeting the TCR CDR3 was performed with the HTBI primer set. TCRdb independently ran MiXCR on the multiplex PCR reads; one entry per CDR3 protein. The sample holds roughly 500,000 distinct CDR3 sequences; 46% are singletons and the top ten take over 15%.

This chain joins TRBV19 and TRBJ1-2; D not resolved. The material sequenced was peripheral blood or thyroid tissue (not recorded which). This clonotype was sampled from an adult woman with Graves' disease, either hyperthyroidism or ophthalmopathy (not recorded which). The CDR3 region is CALPPRGYTF. In nucleotides, the CDR3 is TGTGCCCTCCCCCCCCGGGGCTACACCTTC. The full variable domain, its missing parts supplied by reference TRBV19 and TRBJ1-2, is DGGITQSPKYLFRKEGQNVTLSCEQNLNHDAMYWYRQDPGQGLRLIYYSQIVNDFQKGDIAEGYSVSREKKESFPLTVTSAQKNPTAFYLCALPPRGYTFGSGTRLTVV.